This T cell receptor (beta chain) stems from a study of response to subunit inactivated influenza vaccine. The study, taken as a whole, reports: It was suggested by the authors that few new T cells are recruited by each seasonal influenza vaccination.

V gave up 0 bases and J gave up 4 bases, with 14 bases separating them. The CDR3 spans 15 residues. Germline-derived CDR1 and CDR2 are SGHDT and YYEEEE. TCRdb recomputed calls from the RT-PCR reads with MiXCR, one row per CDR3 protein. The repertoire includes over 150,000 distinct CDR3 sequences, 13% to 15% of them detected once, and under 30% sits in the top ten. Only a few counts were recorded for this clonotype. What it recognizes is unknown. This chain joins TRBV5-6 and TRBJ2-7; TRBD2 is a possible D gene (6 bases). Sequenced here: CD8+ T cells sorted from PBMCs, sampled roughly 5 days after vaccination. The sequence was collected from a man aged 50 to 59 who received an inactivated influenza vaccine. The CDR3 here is CASSLEAGLAYEQYF. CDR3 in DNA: TGTGCCAGCAGCTTGGAGGCGGGGCTAGCTTACGAGCAGTACTTC.